Listed below are T cell receptor beta chains from one sample, sequenced in a study of blood T cell repertoires in COVID-19. The data were produced by immunoSEQ multiplex PCR, yet TCRdb's version contains in-frame clones alone and is incomplete. The data contain 90,000 to 120,000 clones, about 87% of them singletons. Sequenced material: peripheral blood. These receptor sequences come from a man aged 45-65 years with active or convalescent COVID-19. The CDR3 runs from the conserved cysteine through the conserved F or W. A D gene is named only where the DNA matches it firmly. The size field is filled for only some rows; it gives once, few, many or a size class.

j_gene	d_gene	v_gene	abundance	CDR3aa	CDR3nt
TRBJ2-2	NA	TRBV3-1/TRBV3-2	NA	CASNTGTYNTGELFF	TGTGCCAGCAACACCGGGACATACAACACCGGGGAGCTGTTTTTT
TRBJ2-5	TRBD2	TRBV3-1/TRBV3-2	NA	CASSQDSGTQETQYF	TGTGCCAGCAGCCAAGATAGCGGGACCCAAGAGACCCAGTACTTC
TRBJ2-5	NA	TRBV18	NA	CASSPLRGETQYF	TGTGCCAGCTCACCACTGAGAGGGGAGACCCAGTACTTC
TRBJ2-1	NA	TRBV10-3	NA	CAINEGGGVNEQFF	TGTGCCATCAATGAGGGAGGAGGGGTTAATGAGCAGTTCTTC
TRBJ2-1	TRBD2	TRBV18	NA	CASSQLRASGSGNEQFF	TGTGCCAGCTCCCAACTACGGGCCAGCGGGAGCGGTAATGAGCAGTTCTTC
TRBJ1-5	NA	TRBV28	NA	CASSSGGTQPQHF	TGTGCCAGCAGTTCCGGGGGGACCCAGCCCCAGCATTTT
TRBJ2-7	TRBD2	TRBV7-2	NA	CASSQKTGLVYEQYF	TGTGCCAGCAGCCAAAAAACGGGACTAGTCTACGAGCAGTACTTC
TRBJ2-5	TRBD1	TRBV5-1	NA	CASSLGQGGGETQYF	TGCGCCAGCAGCTTGGGACAGGGCGGTGGAGAGACCCAGTACTTC
TRBJ1-2	NA	TRBV19	NA	CASSIFAATYGYTF	TGTGCCAGTAGTATTTTTGCAGCGACCTATGGCTACACCTTC
TRBJ2-5	TRBD1	TRBV23-1	NA	CASSQSWDRVKTEETQYF	TGCGCCAGCAGTCAATCCTGGGACAGGGTAAAGACCGAAGAGACCCAGTACTTC
TRBJ2-6	NA	TRBV15	NA	CATSTDRTGANVLTF	TGTGCCACCAGCACAGACAGGACTGGGGCCAACGTCCTGACTTTC
TRBJ2-1	NA	TRBV21-1	NA	CASSSHRALPYNEQFF	TGTGCCAGCAGCTCCCACAGAGCCCTTCCCTACAATGAGCAGTTCTTC
TRBJ2-2	TRBD1	TRBV5-4	few	CASSPRDRVDGELFF	TGTGCCAGCAGCCCGAGGGACAGGGTCGACGGGGAGCTGTTTTTT
TRBJ2-1	TRBD2	TRBV10-2	NA	CATQLAGGPSEQFF	TGCGCCACCCAGCTAGCGGGAGGGCCATCTGAGCAGTTCTTC
TRBJ1-5	NA	TRBV2	NA	CASLRQGGQPQHF	TGTGCCAGCCTAAGGCAGGGTGGACAGCCCCAGCATTTT
TRBJ2-7	TRBD2	TRBV5-4	once	CASSSPMGRASYEQYF	TGTGCCAGCAGCTCGCCCATGGGGAGGGCCTCCTACGAGCAGTACTTC
TRBJ1-1	TRBD1	TRBV19	NA	CASSTRGQVNTEAFF	TGTGCCAGTAGTACCCGGGGACAGGTTAACACTGAAGCTTTCTTT
TRBJ2-2	NA	TRBV21-1	NA	CASSNTTGELFF	TGTGCCAGCAGCAATACAACCGGGGAGCTGTTTTTT
TRBJ1-5	NA	TRBV28	NA	CASSSTGIPFYSNQPQHF	TGTGCCAGCAGTTCAACCGGGATCCCTTTTTATAGCAATCAGCCCCAGCATTTT
TRBJ2-7	NA	TRBV12-3/TRBV12-4	NA	CASSPRAYEQYF	TGTGCCAGCAGTCCTCGGGCCTACGAGCAGTACTTC
TRBJ1-4	TRBD1	TRBV27	NA	CASSQGQGAGEKLFF	TGTGCCAGCAGTCAGGGACAGGGGGCTGGTGAAAAACTGTTTTTT
TRBJ2-2	NA	TRBV6-2/TRBV6-3	NA	CASSSLMRNTGELFF	TGTGCCAGCAGTTCACTCATGAGAAACACCGGGGAGCTGTTTTTT
TRBJ2-1	TRBD2	TRBV11-2	NA	CASSLADSGRANEQFF	TGTGCCAGCAGCTTAGCGGATAGCGGGAGGGCCAATGAGCAGTTCTTC
TRBJ1-2	NA	TRBV18	NA	CASSPETGLPGYTF	TGTGCCAGCTCACCCGAGACAGGTCTCCCTGGCTACACCTTC
TRBJ2-7	NA	TRBV11-3	NA	CASSLAQDGEQYF	TGTGCCAGCAGCTTAGCACAGGACGGGGAGCAGTACTTC
TRBJ1-6	NA	TRBV27	NA	CASSIQGFNSPLHF	TGTGCCAGCAGTATACAGGGTTTTAATTCACCCCTCCACTTT
TRBJ1-1	NA	TRBV30	NA	CAWSVNLNTEAFF	TGTGCCTGGAGTGTGAACTTGAACACTGAAGCTTTCTTT
TRBJ1-1	NA	TRBV28	NA	CASSFVGRGRNTEAFF	TGTGCCAGCAGTTTTGTTGGCAGAGGTAGAAACACTGAAGCTTTCTTT
TRBJ1-1	NA	TRBV7-9	once	CASSLMGSPLNTEAFF	TGTGCCAGCAGCTTAATGGGCAGCCCCCTGAACACTGAAGCTTTCTTT
TRBJ2-3	NA	TRBV29-1	NA	CSVSAGTQYF	TGCAGCGTGAGTGCGGGTACGCAGTATTTT
TRBJ2-1	TRBD2	TRBV28	NA	CASSFPGLAKNEQFF	TGTGCCAGCAGCTTCCCGGGACTAGCGAAAAATGAGCAGTTCTTC
TRBJ1-1	NA	TRBV5-1	NA	CASSLGGNTEAFF	TGCGCCAGCAGCTTGGGAGGGAACACTGAAGCTTTCTTT
TRBJ1-5	NA	TRBV6-5	NA	CASSSYRSEPQHF	TGTGCCAGCAGTTCCTACCGGTCTGAGCCCCAGCATTTT
TRBJ1-5	NA	TRBV21-1	NA	CASSPRDREVLWQPQHF	TGTGCCAGCAGCCCCAGGGACAGGGAGGTACTCTGGCAGCCCCAGCATTTT
TRBJ2-3	NA	TRBV19	NA	CASSIARGGLTDTQYF	TGTGCCAGTAGTATAGCCAGGGGTGGTCTGACAGATACGCAGTATTTT
TRBJ2-2	TRBD1	TRBV5-4	NA	CASSITPGQGLTGELFF	TGTGCCAGCAGCATCACCCCGGGACAGGGATTAACCGGGGAGCTGTTTTTT
TRBJ1-1	NA	TRBV7-9	NA	CASSFGLGATEAFF	TGTGCCAGCAGCTTCGGTTTGGGGGCTACTGAAGCTTTCTTT
TRBJ2-7	NA	TRBV6-5	NA	CAEKGRASYEQYF	TGTGCCGAAAAGGGCAGGGCATCCTACGAGCAGTACTTC
TRBJ1-1	NA	TRBV28	few	CASSSPDRRNTEAFF	TGTGCCAGCAGTTCCCCTGACAGGCGGAACACTGAAGCTTTCTTT
TRBJ1-5	TRBD1	TRBV7-2	NA	CASSLDGTGGNQPQHF	TGTGCCAGCAGCTTAGATGGGACAGGGGGCAATCAGCCCCAGCATTTT
TRBJ1-2	TRBD1	TRBV19	NA	CASGRTGATNYGYTF	TGTGCCAGTGGCCGGACAGGGGCTACTAACTATGGCTACACCTTC
TRBJ1-5	TRBD1	TRBV2	NA	CASSEGTGNGNQPQHF	TGTGCCAGCAGTGAGGGGACAGGGAACGGGAATCAGCCCCAGCATTTT
TRBJ2-3	TRBD1	TRBV19	once	CATDPGTGGADTQYF	TGTGCCACCGACCCCGGGACAGGGGGCGCAGATACGCAGTATTTT
TRBJ1-4	TRBD1	TRBV3-1/TRBV3-2	NA	CASSPNPGQGANEKLFF	TGTGCCAGCAGCCCTAACCCGGGACAGGGGGCTAATGAAAAACTGTTTTTT
TRBJ2-3	TRBD2	TRBV6-1	NA	CASSELGRGSTDTQYF	TGTGCCAGCAGTGAATTAGGGCGGGGGAGCACAGATACGCAGTATTTT